These 30 T cell receptor beta chains were sequenced from one sample in a study of T-cell reconstitution after alpha-beta-depleted transplantation in children. Unique molecular identifiers were incorporated when the TCRbeta library was constructed. One entry per CDR3 protein results from TCRdb running MiXCR on the PCR reads. This sample has some 460,000 distinct CDR3 sequences; roughly 17% occur once, and the top ten carry 25% to 35%. Specimen: PBMCs, mostly from graft donor cells, collected 360 days after TCRalphabeta/CD19-depleted stem cell transplant. These receptor sequences come from a boy under two years old who had a stem cell transplant for Wiskott-Aldrich syndrome, so the T cells may come from the graft donor.

V usage is TRBV5-5 and J usage is TRBJ1-1; D is uncertain. This CDR3 has 15 amino acids. V lost 1 base and J 0 bases, leaving 10 bases between the germline ends. Germline loops: CDR1 SGHKS, CDR2 YYEKEE (reference sequence). CDR3: CASSLWGNMNTEAFF. The DNA for the CDR3 is TGTGCCAGCAGCTTGTGGGGAAACATGAACACTGAAGCTTTCTTT.

In regard to this clonotype: A junction end diverges from the germline sequence, so it may reflect a read error. This chain links TRBV5-8 with TRBJ2-1; a weak D match, TRBD2 (6 bases). CDR1 is SGHTS, CDR2 YDEGEE, per germline. The CDR3 extends over 17 amino acids. The CDR3 spells CASSFHRDSGRYSEQFF. CDR3 in DNA: TGTGCCAGCAGCTTTCACCGGGACTCTGGGAGGTACAGTGAGCAGTTCTTC.

This clonotype was counted a single time. The chain recombines TRBV10-3 with TRBJ2-1; TRBD1 agrees at 10 bases. Unmatched junction bases numbered 12, after V lost 4 bases and J lost 0 bases. There are 19 residues in the CDR3. Germline CDR1 and CDR2: ENHRY and SYGVKD. CDR3 sequence (DNA): TGTGCCATCAGTGTCAGGGACAGGGGTTATAAGGCCTCCTACAATGAGCAGTTCTTC. Translated: CAISVRDRGYKASYNEQFF.

The chain has TRBV5-1 and TRBJ2-7; 10 bases are shared with TRBD1. The V segment lost 4 bases and the J segment 6 bases; nucleotides outside the gene matches: 7. Germline V gives CDR1 SGHRS, CDR2 YFSETQ. The CDR3 is made up of 14 amino acids. The CDR3 nucleotides are TGCGCCAGCAGCCTTAGACAGGGGGCTAGCGAGCAGTACTTC. Residues: CASSLRQGASEQYF.

V gene TRBV13 combines with J gene TRBJ2-7; maybe TRBD2 (7 bases). Germline V gene sequence: CDR1 PRHDT, CDR2 FYEKMQ (reference sequence). This CDR3 region has 14 residues. Trimming took 4 bases from V and 3 from J, leaving 13 bases between them. The CDR3 DNA is TGTGCCAGCAGCTACCTGGGGGGGCACTACGAGCAGTACTTC. It translates to CASSYLGGHYEQYF.

The chain combines TRBV4-3 with TRBJ1-3; no clear D. V gave up 1 base and J gave up 0 bases, with 7 bases separating them. CDR3 size: 15 residues. In germline, CDR1 is LGHNA, CDR2 YSLEER. CDR3 sequence (DNA): TGCGCCAGCAGCCAAGTTAGCCACTCTGGAAACACCATATATTTT. Translated, it gives CASSQVSHSGNTIYF.

At least ten counts were recorded for this clonotype. The V and J genes are TRBV28 and TRBJ1-1; 9 bases agree with TRBD1. This CDR3 has 14 residues. Germline CDR1 and CDR2: MDHEN and SYDVKM. CDR3 loop: CAARTGVRNTEAFF. In DNA form, the CDR3 reads TGTGCTGCGAGGACAGGGGTACGGAACACTGAAGCTTTCTTT.

This clonotype was detected only a few times. The V gene is TRBV12-3 or TRBV12-4, the J gene TRBJ2-1; D unresolved. V was cut by 5 bases and J by 4 bases, with 15 bases left in between. This CDR3 region has 15 residues. The CDR3 reads CASSPPEWRYNEQFF. DNA for the CDR3: TGTGCCAGCAGTCCCCCGGAATGGCGGTACAATGAGCAGTTCTTC.

This clonotype was counted many times. This rearrangement joins TRBV5-1 to TRBJ2-1, with 9 bases aligning to TRBD2. The trim removed 0 bases at V and 10 bases at J, leaving 5 bases unmatched. Germline assignment: CDR1 SGHRS and CDR2 YFSETQ. The CDR3 totals 14 residues. The CDR3 here is CASSLGLAGDEQFF. For the CDR3, the DNA is TGCGCCAGCAGCTTGGGGTTAGCGGGGGACGAGCAGTTCTTC.

V and J are TRBV4-1 and TRBJ1-2; 9 bases agree with TRBD1. This CDR3 comprises 13 residues. Trimming took 8 bases from V and 3 from J; bases not matched to a gene: 4. Per the germline V gene, CDR1 is MGHRA and CDR2 is YSYEKL. This CDR3 reads CASARDRDYGYTF. The CDR3 DNA is TGCGCCAGCGCCCGGGACAGGGACTATGGCTACACCTTC.

This clonotype has only a few counts. J is TRBJ2-3 and V is TRBV10-3; a weak D match, TRBD2 (6 bases). Germline CDR1 and CDR2: ENHRY and SYGVKD. This CDR3 spans 18 amino acids. V lost 0 bases to trimming and J lost 2 bases, with 18 bases between them. This CDR3 is CAISESRPGPSDTDTQYF. As DNA, the CDR3 is TGTGCCATCAGTGAGTCCCGGCCAGGGCCTAGCGACACAGATACGCAGTATTTT.

This sequence joins TRBV12-5 and TRBJ2-3; 9 bases align to TRBD1. After removal of 5 bases from V and 3 bases from J, the junction contained 3 bases not matched to a gene. Germline values: CDR1 LGHNT, CDR2 FRNRAP. The CDR3 loop spans 14 amino acids. CDR3 DNA: TGTGCTAGTGGTCTGGGGACAGGGACAGATACGCAGTATTTT. Protein: CASGLGTGTDTQYF.

This rearrangement joins TRBV20-1 to TRBJ2-5; 12 positions match TRBD1. The CDR3 has 17 residues. CDR1 is DFQATT and CDR2 is SNEGSKA in the germline V gene (reference sequence). J lost 0 bases, V lost 5 bases, and 10 bases had no gene match. In DNA form, the CDR3 reads TGCAGTGCTCCCCGGGACAGGGGGCTTCGGTACCAAGAGACCCAGTACTTC. Translating it yields CSAPRDRGLRYQETQYF.

The chain uses TRBV7-2 and TRBJ1-1; D perhaps matches TRBD1 (5 bases). The V and J ends lost 1 base and 4 bases respectively, with 16 bases between them. Germline-derived CDR1 and CDR2 are SGHTA and FQGNSA. The CDR3 is 16 residues long. CDR3 residues: CASSLGFWQGGTEAFF. CDR3 sequence (DNA): TGTGCCAGCAGCTTAGGTTTCTGGCAGGGTGGCACTGAAGCTTTCTTT. Full variable domain (rest looked up from reference TRBV7-2 and TRBJ1-1): GAGVSQSPSNKVTEKGKDVELRCDPISGHTALYWYRQSLGQGLEFLIYFQGNSAPDKSGLPSDRFSAERTGGSVSTLTIQRTQQEDSAVYLCASSLGFWQGGTEAFFGQGTRLTVV.

This clonotype came up a few times. The chain is built from TRBV4-3 and TRBJ2-7; perhaps TRBD1 as D (6 bases). Germline V gene data show CDR1 as LGHNA and CDR2 as YSLEER. The CDR3 totals 15 residues. V lost 0 bases and J 7 bases, leaving 16 bases between the germline ends. DNA for the CDR3: TGCGCCAGCAGCCAAGAGGAACAGGGAACGGGGGAGCAGTACTTC. Translating gives CASSQEEQGTGEQYF.

This chain links TRBV3-1 with TRBJ1-1, with D tentatively TRBD1 (5 bases). Germline V gene lookup returns CDR1 LGHDT and CDR2 YNNKEL (reference sequence). The CDR3 extends over 13 amino acids. V was shortened by 3 bases and J by 4 bases, with 9 bases between the two germline ends. The CDR3 reads CASSQSGTTEAFF. The CDR3 DNA follows: TGTGCCAGCAGCCAGTCGGGGACCACTGAAGCTTTCTTT.

V usage is TRBV3-1 and J usage is TRBJ2-1; the match to TRBD2 covers 8 bases. The CDR3 loop spans 18 amino acids. Germline V gene data show CDR1 as LGHDT and CDR2 as YNNKEL (reference sequence). Trimming cost V 0 bases and J 5 bases; bases outside gene matches: 12. The CDR3 region has the DNA TGTGCCAGCAGCCAAGATATTGGGAGGGGACTAGGGAACAATGAGCAGTTCTTC. Translation: CASSQDIGRGLGNNEQFF.

The CDR3 nucleotides are TGTGCCAGCAGCTTAGGGTTTAGCGGGAGTGTATATGAGCAGTTCTTC. Protein: CASSLGFSGSVYEQFF. This rearrangement joins TRBV7-8 to TRBJ2-1; TRBD2 matches at 9 bases. V was clipped by 1 base and J by 8 bases; unmatched bases: 9. This CDR3 is 16 amino acids long. Germline V CDR1 and CDR2: SGHVS, FQNEAQ.

This clonotype has more than one count but fewer than ten. This chain uses TRBV5-5 with TRBJ2-5; either TRBD1 or TRBD2 may supply D (5 bases each). V shed 0 bases and J shed 6 bases, with 12 bases lying between them. Looked up from germline, CDR1 is SGHKS and CDR2 is YYEKEE (reference sequence). The CDR3 contains 14 residues. CDR3 residues: CASSLGGQGKTQYF. CDR3 DNA: TGTGCCAGCAGCTTGGGCGGGCAGGGAAAGACCCAGTACTTC.

V gene TRBV12-3 or TRBV12-4 combines with J gene TRBJ2-1; the D is unclear. Between the trimmed V and J ends, which lost 2 bases and 6 bases, there was a span of 8 bases. The CDR3 extends over 13 amino acids. The CDR3, as DNA: TGTGCCAGCAGTTTATTTGGCTCCAATGAGCAGTTCTTC. This encodes CASSLFGSNEQFF.

This clonotype was counted only a few times. The chain uses TRBV6-5 and TRBJ2-2; TRBD2 matches 7 bases. J was trimmed by 1 base and V by 0 bases; bases with no gene match: 5. Germline V gives CDR1 MNHEY, CDR2 SVGAGI. The CDR3 extends over 17 amino acids. CDR3 coding DNA: TGTGCCAGCAGTTACTCCTCTCGGGGGGTGAACACCGGGGAGCTGTTTTTT. Amino acids: CASSYSSRGVNTGELFF.

The chain joins TRBV5-1 to TRBJ2-1; tentatively, D is TRBD2 (6 bases). Trimming pared 2 bases from V and 9 bases from J, leaving 18 bases between. This CDR3 has 15 amino acids. Germline CDR1 and CDR2: SGHRS and YFSETQ. CDR3 nucleotides: TGCGCCAGCAGCTTAGCAAGCCACGCCGGGGGTGAGCAGTTCTTC. Amino acids: CASSLASHAGGEQFF.

This clonotype has at least ten counts. The chain links TRBV24-1 to TRBJ2-6, with D unresolved. The CDR3 runs to 12 residues. CDR1 KGHDR and CDR2 SFDVKD come from the germline V gene. V was trimmed by 7 bases and J by 4 bases, leaving 4 bases between them. The CDR3 loop reads CATSPGANVLTF. CDR3 DNA: TGTGCCACCAGCCCGGGGGCCAACGTCCTGACTTTC.

The V and J genes are TRBV12-3 or TRBV12-4 and TRBJ1-1, with 7 bases that match TRBD1. V lost 2 bases and J lost 1; bases outside the gene matches: 4. There are 15 residues in the CDR3. CDR3: CASSLSRQGNTEAFF. CDR3 DNA sequence: TGTGCCAGCAGTTTATCTAGACAGGGGAACACTGAAGCTTTCTTT.

The sample holds a few counts of this clonotype. The chain combines TRBV7-6 with TRBJ2-7; 9 nucleotides align to TRBD1. The CDR3 covers 14 residues. The J segment lost 3 bases and the V segment lost 5 bases, leaving 5 bases of the junction unmatched. Germline loops: CDR1 SGHVS, CDR2 FNYEAQ. The CDR3 DNA reads as TGTGCCAGCAGCCCATGGACAGGGGACTACGAGCAGTACTTC. This codes for CASSPWTGDYEQYF.

The gene calls are TRBV4-3 and TRBJ2-5; D possibly corresponds to TRBD2 (5 bases). The ends were cut back, 1 base at V and 4 bases at J, with 19 bases in the middle. The CDR3 covers 17 residues. The germline gives CDR1 LGHNA, CDR2 YSLEER. The DNA for the CDR3 is TGCGCCAGCAGCCAAGTACGAAAGGGTCCTCGGGGAGAGACCCAGTACTTC. Protein product: CASSQVRKGPRGETQYF.

The table lists this clonotype with a few counts. This chain connects TRBV11-2 to TRBJ2-7; no clear D. Germline V gives CDR1 SGHAT, CDR2 FQNNGV. Between the trimmed V and J ends, which lost 0 bases and 1 base, there was a span of 10 bases. The CDR3 runs to 15 residues. CDR3 DNA: TGTGCCAGCAGCTTAGATTGGATGGAGTCCTACGAGCAGTACTTC. It yields the protein CASSLDWMESYEQYF.

CDR3 coding DNA: TGTGCCAGCAGGGAACAGGGCAAAGGGAACACTGAAGCTTTCTTT. Translated, it gives CASREQGKGNTEAFF. V is TRBV6-2 or TRBV6-3 and J is TRBJ1-1, with D tentatively TRBD1 (6 bases). V was trimmed by 6 bases and J by 1 base, leaving 15 bases between them. This CDR3 contains 15 residues. The germline V gene encodes CDR1 MNHEY and CDR2 SVGEGT.

CDR3 bases: TGCAGTGCCTCTCTGGCGGGAGGACTACGCGAGCAGTACTTC. Translating it yields CSASLAGGLREQYF. The chain combines TRBV20-1 with TRBJ2-7; 8 bases line up with TRBD2. This CDR3 comprises 14 residues. V dropped 6 bases and J dropped 6; count of bases not matched to a gene: 13. In germline, CDR1 is DFQATT, CDR2 SNEGSKA (reference sequence).

This chain uses TRBV12-3 or TRBV12-4 with TRBJ2-3, with TRBD2 matching over 11 bases. The CDR3 length is 13 residues. J lost 6 bases, V lost 6 bases, and 2 bases had no gene match. This CDR3 reads CASRTSGVDTQYF. The CDR3, as DNA: TGTGCCAGCAGGACTAGCGGGGTTGATACGCAGTATTTT.